The sequence of this T cell receptor beta chain was determined in a study of monozygotic twins with inflammatory bowel disease. The study's findings and limits: Repertoire similarity did not differ between concordant and discordant twins, possibly owing to limited power.

Added by template switching were UMIs that each held a 6-nucleotide sample barcode. TCRdb re-called the 5' RACE reads and gives one entry per CDR3 protein, without DNA. This listing includes a few hundred thousand distinct CDR3 sequences. The draw for each donor consisted of a single 2.5 ml blood sample. The CDR3 contains 13 residues. Per germline, CDR1 LGHNA and CDR2 YNFKEQ. Worth noting for this clonotype: What it binds is unknown.

The material sequenced was blood. This clonotype was sampled from a human donor with ulcerative colitis or Crohn's disease, or a healthy co-twin of an affected twin (not recorded which). The chain links TRBV4-2 to TRBJ1-1; TCRdb proposes TRBD1, but this gene call is untestable without DNA. CDR3 loop: CASSQGKRGEAFF.